The rows below give T cell receptor beta chains drawn from one sample of a study of cytomegalovirus exposure and HLA in healthy donors. Produced via immunoSEQ multiplex PCR; TCRdb's table is partial and in-frame only. The repertoire has about 130,000 clones, approximately 83% of them found once; the top ten carry roughly 1.2%. The sequenced material came from PBMCs. All receptors derive from a girl aged 2-9 years in good health and CMV-seronegative. The CDR3 runs from the conserved cysteine through the conserved F or W. Fields, in order: J gene, V gene, D gene, clone size, CDR3 protein, CDR3 DNA. D genes are given only for firm matches. Clone size is shown for a subset of rows, as once, few, many or a class of expanded clone.

J: TRBJ1-5
V: TRBV28
D: TRBD1
size: NA
CDR3: CASSSTGGYSNQPQHF
DNA: TGTGCCAGCAGTTCCACAGGGGGGTATAGCAATCAGCCCCAGCATTTT

J: TRBJ2-5
V: TRBV6-5
D: TRBD2
size: NA
CDR3: CASSYSIGGGQETQYF
DNA: TGTGCCAGCAGTTACTCCATTGGGGGAGGGCAAGAGACCCAGTACTTC

J: TRBJ2-1
V: TRBV6-1
D: NA
size: NA
CDR3: CASSEGSTVIYNEQFF
DNA: TGTGCCAGCAGTGAAGGGTCAACAGTGATATACAATGAGCAGTTCTTC

J: TRBJ2-3
V: TRBV30
D: TRBD2
size: NA
CDR3: CAWSFSSMSGGAGDTQYF
DNA: TGTGCCTGGAGTTTCTCCTCGATGAGCGGGGGGGCTGGAGATACGCAGTATTTT

J: TRBJ2-7
V: TRBV15
D: TRBD1
size: once
CDR3: CATSRAGTGLEQYF
DNA: TGTGCCACCAGCAGAGCGGGGACAGGGCTCGAGCAGTACTTC

J: TRBJ2-7
V: TRBV2
D: NA
size: once
CDR3: CASSFQYEQYF
DNA: TGTGCCAGCAGTTTCCAGTACGAGCAGTACTTC

J: TRBJ2-7
V: TRBV9
D: NA
size: NA
CDR3: CASSIEPGLGQYF
DNA: TGTGCCAGCAGCATTGAACCGGGACTGGGGCAGTACTTC

J: TRBJ1-6
V: TRBV30
D: TRBD1
size: NA
CDR3: CAWSVLRGSSPLHF
DNA: TGTGCCTGGAGTGTACTCAGGGGGAGCTCACCCCTCCACTTT

J: TRBJ2-3
V: TRBV5-1
D: TRBD2
size: NA
CDR3: CASSYGLAGGPQGTDTQYF
DNA: TGCGCCAGCAGTTACGGACTAGCGGGAGGGCCGCAGGGGACAGATACGCAGTATTTT

J: TRBJ2-3
V: TRBV7-2
D: NA
size: NA
CDR3: CASSRGTLGTDTQYF
DNA: TGTGCCAGCAGCCGAGGGACACTAGGGACAGATACGCAGTATTTT

J: TRBJ2-4
V: TRBV2
D: TRBD2
size: NA
CDR3: CASSFRTSGAQYF
DNA: TGTGCCAGCAGTTTTCGGACTAGCGGGGCTCAGTACTTC

J: TRBJ2-3
V: TRBV19
D: TRBD2
size: NA
CDR3: CASSPLAGTTDTQYF
DNA: TGTGCCAGTAGCCCCCTAGCGGGGACCACAGATACGCAGTATTTT

J: TRBJ2-2
V: TRBV5-4
D: NA
size: NA
CDR3: CASSLAGQGFPGELFF
DNA: TGTGCCAGCAGCTTGGCCGGCCAGGGGTTTCCCGGGGAGCTGTTTTTT

J: TRBJ1-1
V: TRBV29-1
D: NA
size: NA
CDR3: CSVGLGGNTEAFF
DNA: TGCAGCGTTGGACTCGGGGGGAACACTGAAGCTTTCTTT

J: TRBJ2-2
V: TRBV5-1
D: TRBD1
size: NA
CDR3: CASSLGTANTGELFF
DNA: TGCGCCAGCAGCTTAGGGACAGCGAACACCGGGGAGCTGTTTTTT

J: TRBJ2-3
V: TRBV10-3
D: TRBD1
size: few
CDR3: CAISEPGQGGTDTQYF
DNA: TGTGCCATCAGTGAACCGGGACAGGGTGGTACAGATACGCAGTATTTT

J: TRBJ2-1
V: TRBV2
D: TRBD1
size: NA
CDR3: CASREDRGYNEQFF
DNA: TGTGCCAGCAGGGAGGACAGGGGCTACAATGAGCAGTTCTTC

J: TRBJ2-5
V: TRBV27
D: NA
size: NA
CDR3: CASTPGGSGREQETQYF
DNA: TGTGCCAGCACCCCCGGGGGATCAGGCAGGGAGCAAGAGACCCAGTACTTC

J: TRBJ1-4
V: TRBV4-3
D: TRBD1
size: few
CDR3: CASSQDRGTGNEKLFF
DNA: TGCGCCAGCAGCCAAGATCGGGGGACAGGGAATGAAAAACTGTTTTTT

J: TRBJ1-2
V: TRBV9
D: NA
size: NA
CDR3: CASSGEGNYGYTF
DNA: TGTGCCAGCAGCGGTGAGGGTAACTATGGCTACACCTTC

J: TRBJ2-7
V: TRBV5-1
D: TRBD2
size: NA
CDR3: CASSPGTSGNEQYF
DNA: TGCGCCAGCAGCCCCGGGACTAGCGGTAACGAGCAGTACTTC

J: TRBJ2-6
V: TRBV21-1
D: NA
size: NA
CDR3: CASTQNRWKGARDSGANVLTF
DNA: TGTGCCAGCACCCAGAACCGTTGGAAGGGGGCGCGGGACTCTGGGGCCAACGTCCTGACTTTC

J: TRBJ2-2
V: TRBV9
D: TRBD2
size: NA
CDR3: CASTNPGGVHTGELFF
DNA: TGTGCCAGCACCAACCCTGGGGGGGTACACACCGGGGAGCTGTTTTTT

J: TRBJ1-1
V: TRBV2
D: NA
size: NA
CDR3: CASSKTGGLSTEAFF
DNA: TGTGCCAGCTCGAAGACGGGGGGCTTGAGCACTGAAGCTTTCTTT

J: TRBJ2-5
V: TRBV18
D: TRBD1
size: NA
CDR3: CASSSPGGQGRQETQYF
DNA: TGTGCCAGCTCAAGCCCCGGAGGACAGGGGCGCCAAGAGACCCAGTACTTC

J: TRBJ2-3
V: TRBV5-4
D: TRBD1
size: NA
CDR3: CASSPWDSGTDTQYF
DNA: TGTGCCAGCAGCCCCTGGGACAGCGGCACAGATACGCAGTATTTT

J: TRBJ1-5
V: TRBV2
D: NA
size: NA
CDR3: CASSEFSKQPQHF
DNA: TGTGCCAGCAGTGAGTTTTCCAAACAGCCCCAGCATTTT

J: TRBJ2-7
V: TRBV7-9
D: TRBD1
size: NA
CDR3: CASSRGQGRLLMTYEQYF
DNA: TGTGCCAGCAGCCGAGGACAGGGACGACTTTTGATGACCTACGAGCAGTACTTC

J: TRBJ2-3
V: TRBV28
D: NA
size: NA
CDR3: CASSTRLGADTQYF
DNA: TGTGCCAGCAGTACCCGACTAGGGGCAGATACGCAGTATTTT

J: TRBJ1-1
V: TRBV5-4
D: TRBD1
size: NA
CDR3: CASSLGTGETEAFF
DNA: TGTGCCAGCAGCCTGGGGACAGGGGAGACTGAAGCTTTCTTT

J: TRBJ2-3
V: TRBV5-1
D: TRBD1
size: NA
CDR3: CASSPTGQLDTQYF
DNA: TGCGCCAGCAGCCCCACGGGACAGCTAGATACGCAGTATTTT

J: TRBJ2-7
V: TRBV21-1
D: NA
size: few
CDR3: CASSKNKKQRDRADEQYF
DNA: TGTGCCAGCAGCAAAAATAAGAAACAGCGTGACAGGGCGGACGAGCAGTACTTC

J: TRBJ2-1
V: TRBV2
D: TRBD2
size: NA
CDR3: CARAGDYSSSYNEQFF
DNA: TGTGCCAGGGCGGGGGACTATAGTAGCTCCTACAATGAGCAGTTCTTC

J: TRBJ2-7
V: TRBV19
D: TRBD2
size: NA
CDR3: CASSTERGPTYEQYF
DNA: TGTGCCAGTAGTACTGAGCGGGGGCCTACCTACGAGCAGTACTTC

J: TRBJ2-7
V: TRBV7-9
D: NA
size: NA
CDR3: CASSSHRTALGEQYF
DNA: TGTGCCAGCAGCAGCCACCGGACAGCTCTCGGGGAGCAGTACTTC

J: TRBJ2-7
V: TRBV25-1
D: TRBD1
size: NA
CDR3: CASSGQAGTGAIHEQYF
DNA: TGTGCCAGCAGTGGACAAGCCGGGACAGGGGCGATCCACGAGCAGTACTTC

J: TRBJ2-7
V: TRBV5-5
D: NA
size: once
CDR3: CASSLVGTGYEQYF
DNA: TGTGCCAGCAGCCTGGTGGGCACAGGCTACGAGCAGTACTTC

J: TRBJ2-3
V: TRBV6-7
D: NA
size: NA
CDR3: CASSYAETGTDTQYF
DNA: TGTGCCAGCAGTTACGCGGAGACGGGCACAGATACGCAGTATTTT

J: TRBJ2-7
V: TRBV9
D: NA
size: NA
CDR3: CASSVESTGFYEQYF
DNA: TGTGCCAGCAGCGTAGAGAGCACAGGATTCTACGAGCAGTACTTC

J: TRBJ2-1
V: TRBV5-6
D: NA
size: NA
CDR3: CASSLIGERAFNEQFF
DNA: TGTGCCAGCAGCTTGATTGGGGAGCGGGCCTTCAATGAGCAGTTCTTC

J: TRBJ2-3
V: TRBV10-2
D: NA
size: NA
CDR3: CASQERVSTDTQYF
DNA: TGCGCCAGCCAGGAGAGGGTTAGCACAGATACGCAGTATTTT

J: TRBJ1-2
V: TRBV27
D: NA
size: NA
CDR3: CASSYRATDGYTF
DNA: TGTGCCAGCAGTTACAGGGCCACTGATGGCTACACCTTC

J: TRBJ2-2
V: TRBV30
D: TRBD2
size: once
CDR3: CAWSGTSGGGELFF
DNA: TGTGCCTGGAGTGGGACTAGCGGGGGCGGGGAGCTGTTTTTT

J: TRBJ2-7
V: TRBV5-1
D: TRBD1
size: once
CDR3: CASSLLWGQGYEQYF
DNA: TGCGCCAGCAGCTTACTCTGGGGACAGGGATACGAGCAGTACTTC

J: TRBJ1-5
V: TRBV7-3
D: TRBD1
size: NA
CDR3: CASSLRSRDRYSNQPQHF
DNA: TGTGCCAGCAGCTTAAGGTCCAGGGACAGATATAGCAATCAGCCCCAGCATTTT

J: TRBJ2-5
V: TRBV19
D: NA
size: NA
CDR3: CASSENPGETQYF
DNA: TGTGCCAGTAGTGAGAACCCGGGGGAGACCCAGTACTTC

J: TRBJ2-7
V: TRBV30
D: NA
size: NA
CDR3: CAWRQTPYYEQYF
DNA: TGTGCCTGGCGACAGACACCCTACTACGAGCAGTACTTC

J: TRBJ2-3
V: TRBV19
D: TRBD2
size: NA
CDR3: CASSRAIAGVPPDTQYF
DNA: TGTGCCAGTAGTCGCGCGATAGCGGGGGTACCTCCAGATACGCAGTATTTT

J: TRBJ2-2
V: TRBV7-2
D: NA
size: NA
CDR3: CASSWTVNTGELFF
DNA: TGTGCCAGCAGCTGGACTGTTAACACCGGGGAGCTGTTTTTT

J: TRBJ1-1
V: TRBV29-1
D: TRBD1
size: NA
CDR3: CSVVQGAEAFF
DNA: TGCAGCGTTGTACAGGGGGCCGAAGCTTTCTTT

J: TRBJ2-7
V: TRBV2
D: NA
size: NA
CDR3: CASSDNSRIGEQYF
DNA: TGTGCCAGCAGTGACAACAGCCGAATAGGCGAGCAGTACTTC

J: TRBJ1-1
V: TRBV7-6
D: TRBD1
size: NA
CDR3: CASSQGQGVNTEAFF
DNA: TGTGCCAGCAGCCAGGGACAGGGGGTGAACACTGAAGCTTTCTTT

J: TRBJ2-3
V: TRBV4-1
D: NA
size: NA
CDR3: CASSPQTSFTDTQYF
DNA: TGCGCCAGCAGCCCGCAGACTAGTTTCACAGATACGCAGTATTTT

J: TRBJ2-1
V: TRBV2
D: TRBD1
size: NA
CDR3: CALPGDRGYNEQFF
DNA: TGTGCCCTACCTGGGGACAGGGGCTACAATGAGCAGTTCTTC

J: TRBJ2-3
V: TRBV4-3
D: TRBD1
size: NA
CDR3: CASSLGQGSTDTQYF
DNA: TGCGCCAGCAGCCTCGGACAGGGAAGCACAGATACGCAGTATTTT

J: TRBJ2-5
V: TRBV7-9
D: TRBD2
size: few
CDR3: CASSLSGGETQYF
DNA: TGTGCCAGCAGCTTAAGCGGGGGAGAGACCCAGTACTTC